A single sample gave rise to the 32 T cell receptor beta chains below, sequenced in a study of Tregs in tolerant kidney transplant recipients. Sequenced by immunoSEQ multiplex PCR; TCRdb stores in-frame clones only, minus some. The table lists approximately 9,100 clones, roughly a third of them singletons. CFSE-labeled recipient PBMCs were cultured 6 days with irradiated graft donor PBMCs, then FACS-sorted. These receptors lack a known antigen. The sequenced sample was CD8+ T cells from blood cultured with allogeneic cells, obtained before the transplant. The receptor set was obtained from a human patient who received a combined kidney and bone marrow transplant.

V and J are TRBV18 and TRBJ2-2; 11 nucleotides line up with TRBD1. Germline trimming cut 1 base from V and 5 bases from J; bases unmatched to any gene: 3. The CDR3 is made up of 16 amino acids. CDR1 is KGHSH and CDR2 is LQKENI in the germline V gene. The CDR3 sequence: CASSPRTGGETGELFF. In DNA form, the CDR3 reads TGTGCCAGCTCACCACGGACAGGGGGCGAGACCGGGGAGCTGTTTTTT.

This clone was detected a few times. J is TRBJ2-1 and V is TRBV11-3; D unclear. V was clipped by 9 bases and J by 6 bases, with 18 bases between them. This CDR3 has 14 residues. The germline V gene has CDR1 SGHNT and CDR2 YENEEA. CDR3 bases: TGTGCCAGTGCCTCCCTAGATTCCCCCAATGAGCAGTTCTTC. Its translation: CASASLDSPNEQFF.

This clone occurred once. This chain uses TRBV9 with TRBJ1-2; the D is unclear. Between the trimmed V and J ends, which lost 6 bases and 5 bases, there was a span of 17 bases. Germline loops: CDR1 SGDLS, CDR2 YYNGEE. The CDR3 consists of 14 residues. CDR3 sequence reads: CASTPSVGPYGYTF. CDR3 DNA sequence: TGTGCCAGCACCCCGAGCGTAGGTCCATATGGCTACACCTTC. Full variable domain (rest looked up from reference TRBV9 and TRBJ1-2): DSGVTQTPKHLITATGQRVTLRCSPRSGDLSVYWYQQSLDQGLQFLIQYYNGEERAKGNILERFSAQQFPDLHSELNLSSLELGDSALYFCASTPSVGPYGYTFGSGTRLTVV.

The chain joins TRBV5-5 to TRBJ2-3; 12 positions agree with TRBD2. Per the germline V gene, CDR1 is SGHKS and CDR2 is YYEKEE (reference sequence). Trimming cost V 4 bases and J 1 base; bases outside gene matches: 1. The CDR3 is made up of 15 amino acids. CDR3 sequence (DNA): TGTGCCAGCAGCCGACTAGCGGGGGGCACAGATACGCAGTATTTT. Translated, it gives CASSRLAGGTDTQYF.

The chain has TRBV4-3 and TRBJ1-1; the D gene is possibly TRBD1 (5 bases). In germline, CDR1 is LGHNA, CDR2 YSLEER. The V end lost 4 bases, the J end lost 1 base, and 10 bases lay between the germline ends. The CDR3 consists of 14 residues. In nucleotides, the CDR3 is TGCGCCAGCAGCCCCTGGGGCTCGAACACTGAAGCTTTCTTT. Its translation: CASSPWGSNTEAFF.

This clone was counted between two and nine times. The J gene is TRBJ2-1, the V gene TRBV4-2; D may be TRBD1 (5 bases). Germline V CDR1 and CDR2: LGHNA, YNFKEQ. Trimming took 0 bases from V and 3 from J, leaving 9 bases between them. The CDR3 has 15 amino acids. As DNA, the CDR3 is TGTGCCAGCAGCCAAGAAAAGGGGCTCTACAATGAGCAGTTCTTC. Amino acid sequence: CASSQEKGLYNEQFF.

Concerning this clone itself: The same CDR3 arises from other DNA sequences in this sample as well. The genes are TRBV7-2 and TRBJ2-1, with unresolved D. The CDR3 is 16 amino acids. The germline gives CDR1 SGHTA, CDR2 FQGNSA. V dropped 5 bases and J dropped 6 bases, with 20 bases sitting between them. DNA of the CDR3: TGTGCCAGCAGCCTCTACCCTGCGAGAGCTTTCAATGAGCAGTTCTTC. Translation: CASSLYPARAFNEQFF.

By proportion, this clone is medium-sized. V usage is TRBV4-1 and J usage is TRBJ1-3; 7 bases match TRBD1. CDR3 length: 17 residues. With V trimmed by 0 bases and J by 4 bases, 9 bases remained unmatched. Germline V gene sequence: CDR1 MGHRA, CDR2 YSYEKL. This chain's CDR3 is CASSQDPITGEGNTIYF. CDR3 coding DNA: TGCGCCAGCAGCCAAGACCCTATAACAGGGGAGGGAAACACCATATATTTT.

The CDR3 here is CASSFSVSGTGELFF. CDR3 nucleotide sequence: TGTGCCAGCAGTTTCTCCGTTAGCGGGACCGGGGAGCTGTTTTTT. J is TRBJ2-2 and V is TRBV27; 7 bases fit TRBD2. There are 15 residues in the CDR3. The ends lost 3 bases at V and 5 bases at J; junction bases unmatched: 6. Per the germline V gene, CDR1 is MNHEY and CDR2 is SMNVEV (reference sequence).

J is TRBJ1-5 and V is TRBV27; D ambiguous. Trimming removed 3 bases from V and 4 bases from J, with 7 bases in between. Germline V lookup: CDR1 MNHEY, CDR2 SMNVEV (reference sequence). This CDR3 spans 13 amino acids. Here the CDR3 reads CASSFGLNQPQHF. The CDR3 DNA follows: TGTGCCAGCAGTTTCGGACTGAATCAGCCCCAGCATTTT.

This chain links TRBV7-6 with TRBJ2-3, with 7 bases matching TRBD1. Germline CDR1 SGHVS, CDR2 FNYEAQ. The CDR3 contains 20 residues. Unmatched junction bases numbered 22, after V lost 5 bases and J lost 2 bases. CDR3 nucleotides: TGTGCCAGCAGCCAACTAGGAGGACAGGTTGAGGCGCGTTACACAGATACGCAGTATTTT. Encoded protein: CASSQLGGQVEARYTDTQYF. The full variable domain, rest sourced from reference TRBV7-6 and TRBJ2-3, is GAGVSQSPRYKVTKRGQDVALRCDPISGHVSLYWYRQALGQGPEFLTYFNYEAQQDKSGLPNDRFSAERPEGSISTLTIQRTEQRDSAMYRCASSQLGGQVEARYTDTQYFGPGTRLTVL.

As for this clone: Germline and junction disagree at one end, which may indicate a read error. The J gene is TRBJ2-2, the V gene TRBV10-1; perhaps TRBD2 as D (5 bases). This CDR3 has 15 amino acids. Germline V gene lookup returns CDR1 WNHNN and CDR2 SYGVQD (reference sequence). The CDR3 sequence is CASSERTRGNRGAVF. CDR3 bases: TGCGCCAGCAGTGAGAGGACCAGAGGGAACCGGGGAGCTGTTTTT.

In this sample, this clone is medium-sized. The CDR3 loop reads CASSPPRALTYEQYF. CDR3 bases: TGTGCCAGCAGCCCCCCGCGGGCGCTGACCTACGAGCAGTACTTC. V usage is TRBV14 and J usage is TRBJ2-7; tentative D call: TRBD2 (5 bases). Trimming pared 4 bases from V and 2 bases from J, leaving 15 bases between. Germline V gene lookup returns CDR1 SGHDN and CDR2 FVKESK. The CDR3 is 15 amino acids.

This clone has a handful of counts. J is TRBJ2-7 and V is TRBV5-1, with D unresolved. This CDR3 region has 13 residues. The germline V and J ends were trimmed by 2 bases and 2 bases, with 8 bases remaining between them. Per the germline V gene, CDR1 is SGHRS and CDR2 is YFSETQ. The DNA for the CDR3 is TGCGCCAGCAGCTTTGACTGGGCCTACGAGCAGTACTTC. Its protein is CASSFDWAYEQYF.

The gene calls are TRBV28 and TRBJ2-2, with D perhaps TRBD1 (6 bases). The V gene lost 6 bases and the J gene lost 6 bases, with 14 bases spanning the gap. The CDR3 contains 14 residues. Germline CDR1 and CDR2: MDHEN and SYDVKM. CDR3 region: CASSSRGGAGELFF. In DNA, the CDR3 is TGTGCCAGCAGCTCAAGAGGGGGTGCCGGGGAGCTGTTTTTT.

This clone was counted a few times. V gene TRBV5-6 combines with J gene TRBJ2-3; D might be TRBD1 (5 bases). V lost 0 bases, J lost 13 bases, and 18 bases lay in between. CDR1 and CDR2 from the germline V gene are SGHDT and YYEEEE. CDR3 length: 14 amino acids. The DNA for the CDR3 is TGTGCCAGCAGCTTGGATCTGAGCAGGGCGACGGAGTATTTT. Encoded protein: CASSLDLSRATEYF. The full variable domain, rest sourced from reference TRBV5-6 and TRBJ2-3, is DAGVTQSPTHLIKTRGQQVTLRCSPKSGHDTVSWYQQALGQGPQFIFQYYEEEERQRGNFPDRFSGHQFPNYSSELNVNALLLGDSALYLCASSLDLSRATEYFGPGTRLTVL.

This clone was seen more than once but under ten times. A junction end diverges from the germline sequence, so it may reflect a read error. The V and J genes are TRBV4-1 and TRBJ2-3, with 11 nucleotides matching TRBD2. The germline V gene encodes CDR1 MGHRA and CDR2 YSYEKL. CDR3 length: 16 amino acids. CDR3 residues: CASSQLAGGGTDTQYF. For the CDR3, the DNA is TGTGCCAGCAGCCAGTTAGCGGGGGGGGGCACAGATACGCAGTATTTT.

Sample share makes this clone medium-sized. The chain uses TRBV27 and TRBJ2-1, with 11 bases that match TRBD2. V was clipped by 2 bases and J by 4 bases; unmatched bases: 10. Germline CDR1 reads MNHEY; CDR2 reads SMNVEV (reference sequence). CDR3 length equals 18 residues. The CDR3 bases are TGTGCCAGCAGTTTAATCCTAGCGGGAGGTCCTGTGTACAATGAGCAGTTCTTC. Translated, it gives CASSLILAGGPVYNEQFF.

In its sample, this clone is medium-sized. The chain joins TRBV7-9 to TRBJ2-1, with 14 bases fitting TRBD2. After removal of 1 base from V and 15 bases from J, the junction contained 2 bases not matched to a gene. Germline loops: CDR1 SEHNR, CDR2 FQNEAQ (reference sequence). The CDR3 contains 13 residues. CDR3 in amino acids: CASSLGLAGGMFF. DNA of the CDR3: TGTGCCAGCAGCTTAGGACTAGCGGGGGGGATGTTCTTC.

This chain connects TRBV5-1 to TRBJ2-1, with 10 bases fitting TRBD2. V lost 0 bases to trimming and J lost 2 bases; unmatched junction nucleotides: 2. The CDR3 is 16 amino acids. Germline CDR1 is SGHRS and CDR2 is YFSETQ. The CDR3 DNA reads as TGCGCCAGCAGCTTGGCGGGACTAGCGCCCTACAATGAGCAGTTCTTC. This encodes CASSLAGLAPYNEQFF. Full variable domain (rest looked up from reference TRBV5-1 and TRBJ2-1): KAGVTQTPRYLIKTRGQQVTLSCSPISGHRSVSWYQQTPGQGLQFLFEYFSETQRNKGNFPGRFSGRQFSNSRSEMNVSTLELGDSALYLCASSLAGLAPYNEQFFGPGTRLTVL.

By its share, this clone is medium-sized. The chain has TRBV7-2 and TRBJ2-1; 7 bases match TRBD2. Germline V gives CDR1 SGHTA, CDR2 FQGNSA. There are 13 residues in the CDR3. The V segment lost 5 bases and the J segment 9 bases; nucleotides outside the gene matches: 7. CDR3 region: CASSPDWGGEQFF. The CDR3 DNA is TGTGCCAGCAGCCCAGACTGGGGGGGTGAGCAGTTCTTC.

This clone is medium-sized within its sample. CDR3 nucleotide sequence: TGCGCCAGCAGTGAGGCAGGGGCCCAATACGAGCAGTACTTC. Translated, it gives CASSEAGAQYEQYF. The rearrangement joins TRBV10-2 to TRBJ2-7; D possibly corresponds to TRBD1 (6 bases). The CDR3 extends over 14 amino acids. The germline V and J ends were trimmed by 2 bases and 4 bases, with 12 bases remaining between them. Germline V CDR1 and CDR2: WSHSY, SAAADI.

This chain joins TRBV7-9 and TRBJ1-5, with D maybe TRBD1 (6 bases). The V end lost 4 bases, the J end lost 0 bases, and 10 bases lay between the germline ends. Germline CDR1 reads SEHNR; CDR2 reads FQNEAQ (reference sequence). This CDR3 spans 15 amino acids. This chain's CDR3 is CASSSNRDSNQPQHF. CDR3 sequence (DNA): TGTGCCAGCAGCTCTAACAGGGATAGCAATCAGCCCCAGCATTTT.

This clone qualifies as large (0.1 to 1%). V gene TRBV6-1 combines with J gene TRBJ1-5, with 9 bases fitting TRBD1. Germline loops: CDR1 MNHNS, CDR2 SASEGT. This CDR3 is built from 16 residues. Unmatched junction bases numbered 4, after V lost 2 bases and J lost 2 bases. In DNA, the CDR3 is TGTGCCAGCAGTGAACTAAGGACAGGGGGCAATCAGCCCCAGCATTTT. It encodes CASSELRTGGNQPQHF.

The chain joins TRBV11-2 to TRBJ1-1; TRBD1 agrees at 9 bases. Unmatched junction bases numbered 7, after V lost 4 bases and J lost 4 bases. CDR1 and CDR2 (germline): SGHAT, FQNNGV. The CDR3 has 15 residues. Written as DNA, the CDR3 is TGTGCCAGCAGCTCGACAGGGGGTGTGGGCACTGAAGCTTTCTTT. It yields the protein CASSSTGGVGTEAFF.

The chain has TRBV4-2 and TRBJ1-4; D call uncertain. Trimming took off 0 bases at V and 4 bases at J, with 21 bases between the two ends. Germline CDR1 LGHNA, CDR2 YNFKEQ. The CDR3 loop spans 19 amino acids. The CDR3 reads CASSQDPGENRLGNEKLFF. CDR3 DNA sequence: TGTGCCAGCAGCCAAGATCCCGGGGAGAATCGCCTTGGTAATGAAAAACTGTTTTTT.

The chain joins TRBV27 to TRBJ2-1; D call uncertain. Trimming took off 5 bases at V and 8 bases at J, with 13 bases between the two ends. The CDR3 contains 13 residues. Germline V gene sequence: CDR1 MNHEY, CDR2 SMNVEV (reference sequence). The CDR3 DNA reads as TGTGCCAGCAGTCTGGTAGGAGTGGATGAGCAGTTCTTC. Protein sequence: CASSLVGVDEQFF.

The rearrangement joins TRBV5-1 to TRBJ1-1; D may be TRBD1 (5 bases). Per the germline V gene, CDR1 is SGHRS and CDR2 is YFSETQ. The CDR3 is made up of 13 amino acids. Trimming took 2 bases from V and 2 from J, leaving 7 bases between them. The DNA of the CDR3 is TGCGCCAGCAGCTTCACAGGAAACACTGAAGCTTTCTTT. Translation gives CASSFTGNTEAFF.

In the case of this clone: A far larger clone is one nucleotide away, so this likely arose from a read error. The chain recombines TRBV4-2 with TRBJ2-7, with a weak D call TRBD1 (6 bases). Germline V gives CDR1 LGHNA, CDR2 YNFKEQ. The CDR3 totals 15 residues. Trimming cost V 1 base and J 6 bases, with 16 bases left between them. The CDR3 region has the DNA TGTGCCAGCAGCCAAGTAACAGGGAATTTGGGCGAGCAGTACTTC. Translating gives CASSQVTGNLGEQYF.

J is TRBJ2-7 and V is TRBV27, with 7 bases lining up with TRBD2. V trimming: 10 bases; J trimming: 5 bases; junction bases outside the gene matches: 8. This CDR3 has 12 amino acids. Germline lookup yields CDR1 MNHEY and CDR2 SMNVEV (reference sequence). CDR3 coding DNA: TGTGCCACCTCTGCCGGGGGGAACGAGCAGTACTTC. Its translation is CATSAGGNEQYF.

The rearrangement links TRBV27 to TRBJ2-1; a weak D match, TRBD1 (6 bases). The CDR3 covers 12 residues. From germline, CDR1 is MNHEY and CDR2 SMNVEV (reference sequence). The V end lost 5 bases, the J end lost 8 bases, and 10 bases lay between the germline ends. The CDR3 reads CASSQGLDEQFF. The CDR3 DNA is TGTGCCAGCAGTCAGGGGTTGGATGAGCAGTTCTTC.

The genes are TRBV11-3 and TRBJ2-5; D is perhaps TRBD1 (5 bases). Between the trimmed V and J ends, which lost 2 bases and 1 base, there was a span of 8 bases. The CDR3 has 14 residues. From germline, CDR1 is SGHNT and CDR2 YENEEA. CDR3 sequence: CASSLQGFQETQYF. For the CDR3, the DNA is TGTGCCAGCAGCTTACAGGGATTCCAAGAGACCCAGTACTTC.